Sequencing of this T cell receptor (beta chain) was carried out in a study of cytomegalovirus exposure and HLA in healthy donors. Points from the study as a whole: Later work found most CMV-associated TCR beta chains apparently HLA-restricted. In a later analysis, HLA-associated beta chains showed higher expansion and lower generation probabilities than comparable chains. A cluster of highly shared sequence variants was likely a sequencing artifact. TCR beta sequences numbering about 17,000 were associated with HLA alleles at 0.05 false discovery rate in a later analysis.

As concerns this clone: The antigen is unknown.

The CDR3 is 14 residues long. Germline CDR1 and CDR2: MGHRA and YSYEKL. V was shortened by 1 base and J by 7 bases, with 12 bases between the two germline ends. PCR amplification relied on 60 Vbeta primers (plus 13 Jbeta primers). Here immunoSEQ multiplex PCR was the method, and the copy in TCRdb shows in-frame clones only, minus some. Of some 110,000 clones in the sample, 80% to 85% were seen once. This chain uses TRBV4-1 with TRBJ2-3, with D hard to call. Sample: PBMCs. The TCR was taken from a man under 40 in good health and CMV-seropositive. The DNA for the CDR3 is TGCGCCAGCAGCCAAGTTGTTCTATTGAATACGCAGTATTTT. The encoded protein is CASSQVVLLNTQYF.